The following is a T cell receptor (beta chain) sequence with its context. This clonotype showed up many times. Its antigen is unknown. No much larger clone is present one base from it, and per-base qualities are unavailable. The study was a case-control design nested within a healthcare worker cohort in London, UK, with weekly nasopharyngeal swab PCR tests and blood sampling. Healthcare workers were recruited during the week of the UK lockdown, between 23 and 31 March 2020, and followed weekly for up to roughly 16 weeks. The germline V gene provides CDR1 MNHEY and CDR2 SVGEGT. The CDR3 spans 14 residues, from the cysteine through the phenylalanine. Kept here is only the CDR3 DNA, which spans 42 bases and is read in frame from base 1. V and J are truncated by 6 bases and 8 bases respectively, leaving an intervening sequence of 19 bases. The sample comes from a study of early T cells in non-severe SARS-CoV-2 infection listed by TCRdb under 2021. Regarding the complete study: TCR sequencing used bulk RNA from unsorted whole blood, so alpha and beta chains could not be paired. The full study reports these points: VDJdb matching was skewed toward anti-spike CD8 responses and likely underestimated virus-specific expansions by missing private and CD4 specificities.

The library was built by means of 5' RACE. The listed sequencing device is NextSeq 500. Unique molecular identifiers were attached to individual cDNA molecules in the TCR library protocol so that sequencing error and PCR bias could be corrected. Both TCR alpha and beta chains were sequenced, and tight co-correlation was observed between alpha and beta sequence abundances in each sample. Per the original workflow: Decombinator V4 was used to annotate TCR sequences for V gene, J gene and CDR3. TCRs were defined as expanded if a significant change between any two time points was detected under a Poisson model with p below 0.0001. Abundances of TCRs were expressed as counts per million after normalisation to the total number of TCRs sequenced in each sample. MAIT TCRs were defined by TRAV1-2 paired with TRAJ12, TRAJ20 or TRAJ33, and iNKT TCRs by TRAV10 paired with TRAJ18. VDJdb, accessed on 1 November 2021, was searched for TCRs annotated for CMV, EBV and SARS-CoV-2, and TCRs annotated for more than one antigen were excluded. The public reads were reprocessed in TCRdb via fastp at Q25 and MiXCR, keeping in-frame beta chains. Rows matching on CDR3 protein sequence are summarized as one entry with the most common DNA and genes. The V and J calls were not made by the authors but by TCRdb's processing. A total of fewer than 60,000 distinct CDR3 sequences appear in this sample, roughly 9.6% of them only once. Less than 15% of the sample goes to the ten largest clones.

The specimen was whole blood. The TCR originated in an adult who was a healthcare worker with PCR-confirmed SARS-CoV-2 infection or an uninfected control (not recorded which). The sequence joins TRBV6-2 or TRBV6-3 to TRBJ1-1; TRBD1 is possibly the D segment (5 matching bases). The DNA is TGTGCCAGCAGGATCCAGGGTATCGTTGGCGAAGCTTTCTTT. The resulting protein is CASRIQGIVGEAFF.